This T cell receptor beta chain was sequenced during a study of blood T cell repertoires in COVID-19. The overall study: The United States, Italy and Spain supplied acute and convalescent COVID-19 samples. From T cells, B-cell-depleted T cells, or PBMCs came the material, which was cDNA or gDNA.

Authors' data handling: Amplifying reference gene primers gave estimates of nucleated cell counts. Only in-frame clones appear in the TCRdb table, and some are missing; sequencing was by immunoSEQ multiplex PCR. Clonal size and the V and J genes are those of that table, whereas D and trimming came from the DNA. The data hold under 200,000 clones, with less than 85% observed a single time. Participant age was roughly 18 to 95 years, and participants resided in fewer than 25 US areas. The CDR3 covers 14 residues. The germline V gene encodes CDR1 SNHLY and CDR2 FYNNEI. Trimming stripped 4 bases from V and 0 bases from J, with 6 bases between.

The chain employs TRBV2 and TRBJ2-2; no firm D call. The sequence was collected from a woman aged 55-70 years with acute COVID-19. Sequencing was done on a sample of PBMCs or T cells enriched from blood (not recorded which). CDR3 amino acids: CASSVSPNTGELFF. CDR3 DNA: TGTGCCAGCAGTGTGAGCCCGAACACCGGGGAGCTGTTTTTT.